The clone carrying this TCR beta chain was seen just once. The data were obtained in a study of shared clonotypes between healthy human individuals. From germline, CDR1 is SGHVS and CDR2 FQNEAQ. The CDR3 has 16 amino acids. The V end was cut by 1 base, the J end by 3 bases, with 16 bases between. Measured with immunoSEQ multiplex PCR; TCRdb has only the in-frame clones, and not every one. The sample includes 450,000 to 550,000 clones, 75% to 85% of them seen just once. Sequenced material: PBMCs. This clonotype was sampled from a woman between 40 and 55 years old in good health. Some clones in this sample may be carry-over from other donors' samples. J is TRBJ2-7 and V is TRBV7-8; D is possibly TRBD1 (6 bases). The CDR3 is CASSLVITGMYYEQYF. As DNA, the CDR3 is TGTGCCAGCAGCTTAGTGATTACAGGGATGTACTACGAGCAGTACTTC.